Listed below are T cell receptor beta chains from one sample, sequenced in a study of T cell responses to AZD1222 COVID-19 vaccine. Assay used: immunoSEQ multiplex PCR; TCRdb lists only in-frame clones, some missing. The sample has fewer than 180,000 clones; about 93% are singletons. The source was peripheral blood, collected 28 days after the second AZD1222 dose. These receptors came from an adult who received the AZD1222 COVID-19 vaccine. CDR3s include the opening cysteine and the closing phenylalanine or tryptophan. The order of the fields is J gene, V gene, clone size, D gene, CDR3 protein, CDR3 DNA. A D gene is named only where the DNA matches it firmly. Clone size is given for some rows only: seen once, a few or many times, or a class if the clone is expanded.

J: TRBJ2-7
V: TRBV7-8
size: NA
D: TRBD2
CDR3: CASSPGVAGSMGYEQYF
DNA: TGTGCCAGCAGCCCCGGGGTAGCGGGCTCTATGGGCTACGAGCAGTACTTC

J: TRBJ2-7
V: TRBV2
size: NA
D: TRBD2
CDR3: CASSTSGSSYEQYF
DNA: TGTGCCAGCAGCACTAGCGGAAGCTCCTACGAGCAGTACTTC

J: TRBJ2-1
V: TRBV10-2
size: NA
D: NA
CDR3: CASSEFSRTLYEQFF
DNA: TGCGCCAGCAGTGAGTTTAGCCGTACCCTTTATGAGCAGTTCTTC

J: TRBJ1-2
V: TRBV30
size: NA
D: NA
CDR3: CAWSLNPPGGYTF
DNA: TGTGCCTGGAGCTTGAACCCTCCGGGAGGCTACACCTTC

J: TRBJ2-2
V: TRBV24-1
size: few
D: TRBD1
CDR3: CATSDGDRGRTGELFF
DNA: TGTGCCACCAGTGATGGGGACAGGGGGCGCACCGGGGAGCTGTTTTTT

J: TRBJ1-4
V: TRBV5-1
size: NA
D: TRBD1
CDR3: CARKGQINEKLFF
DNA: TGCGCCAGAAAGGGACAGATTAATGAAAAACTGTTTTTT

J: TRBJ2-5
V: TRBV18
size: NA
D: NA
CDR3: CASSPQGKETQYF
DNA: TGTGCCAGCTCACCACAGGGTAAAGAGACCCAGTACTTC

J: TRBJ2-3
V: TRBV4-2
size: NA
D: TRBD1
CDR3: CASSQGLDQGASTDTQYF
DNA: TGTGCCAGCAGCCAAGGCCTAGACCAGGGGGCGTCCACAGATACGCAGTATTTT

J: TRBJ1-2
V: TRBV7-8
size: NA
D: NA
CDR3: CAIRTENNYGYTF
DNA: TGTGCCATCCGGACAGAAAATAACTATGGCTACACCTTC

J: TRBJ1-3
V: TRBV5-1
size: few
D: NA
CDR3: CASSLEPISGNTIYF
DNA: TGCGCCAGCAGCTTGGAGCCGATCTCTGGAAACACCATATATTTT

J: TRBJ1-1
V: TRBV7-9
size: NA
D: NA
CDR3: CASSMEDDTEAFF
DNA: TGTGCCAGCAGTATGGAGGATGACACTGAAGCTTTCTTT

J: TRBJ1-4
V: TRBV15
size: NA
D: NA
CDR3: CATSRDGGDVGEKLFF
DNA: TGTGCCACCAGCAGAGATGGCGGTGACGTAGGTGAAAAACTGTTTTTT

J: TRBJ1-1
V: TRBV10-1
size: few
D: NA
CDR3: CASSEGGAIPEAFF
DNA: TGCGCCAGCAGTGAGGGGGGCGCAATACCCGAAGCTTTCTTT

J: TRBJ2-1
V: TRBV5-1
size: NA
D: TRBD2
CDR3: CASSLGGLAGVNEQFF
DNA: TGCGCCAGCAGCTTGGGGGGACTAGCGGGAGTCAATGAGCAGTTCTTC

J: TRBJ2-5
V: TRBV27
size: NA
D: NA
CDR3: CASSFSSGETQYF
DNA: TGTGCCAGCAGTTTCTCCTCGGGGGAGACCCAGTACTTC

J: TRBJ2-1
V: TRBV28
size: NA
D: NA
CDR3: CASSLPAGQGGYNEQFF
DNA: TGTGCCAGCAGTTTACCGGCCGGGCAGGGCGGTTACAATGAGCAGTTCTTC

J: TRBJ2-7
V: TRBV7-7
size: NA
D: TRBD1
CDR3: CASSPRRTGGVGGTLNEQYF
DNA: TGTGCCAGCAGCCCACGGAGGACAGGGGGCGTTGGCGGGACCTTAAACGAGCAGTACTTC